The 25 T cell receptor beta chains listed next were all sequenced from one sample in a study of T-cell reconstitution after alpha-beta-depleted transplantation in children. Unique molecular identifiers were incorporated during preparation of the TCRbeta library. In TCRdb, the PCR reads were re-called with MiXCR into one record per CDR3 protein. This repertoire shows under 250,000 distinct CDR3 sequences, 20% to 30% found once; its top ten account for 4.8%. The sample consisted of PBMCs, mostly from graft donor cells, taken 360 days after TCRalphabeta/CD19-depleted stem cell transplant. The receptors derive from a female patient younger than 10 who had a stem cell transplant for congenital amegakaryocytic thrombocytopenia, so the T cells may come from the graft donor.

Only a few counts were recorded for this clonotype. The chain links TRBV5-1 to TRBJ1-1; a weak D match, TRBD1 (5 bases). Germline CDR1 SGHRS, CDR2 YFSETQ. The CDR3 runs to 14 residues. Deletions cut 3 bases from V and 6 bases from J, with 15 bases between. Written as DNA, the CDR3 is TGCGCCAGCAGCTCGGTAGGGGCTTCAGCTGAAGCTTTCTTT. This sequence encodes CASSSVGASAEAFF. The full variable domain, in which reference TRBV5-1 and TRBJ1-1 provide the parts outside the CDR3, is KAGVTQTPRYLIKTRGQQVTLSCSPISGHRSVSWYQQTPGQGLQFLFEYFSETQRNKGNFPGRFSGRQFSNSRSEMNVSTLELGDSALYLCASSSVGASAEAFFGQGTRLTVV.

The rearrangement links TRBV2 to TRBJ2-3; 13 bases are shared with TRBD2. The length of the CDR3 is 16 residues. V was pared by 3 bases and J by 6 bases, with 6 bases of the junction left unmatched. The V gene's germline CDR1 is SNHLY and CDR2 FYNNEI. CDR3 bases: TGTGCCAGCAGTGAGACTAGCGGGAGGCTCGGGGATACGCAGTATTTT. Amino acids: CASSETSGRLGDTQYF.

This CDR3 reads CATSTDRGPETQYF. In nucleotides, the CDR3 is TGTGCCACCAGCACGGACAGGGGACCCGAGACCCAGTACTTC. The chain links TRBV15 to TRBJ2-5, with TRBD1 matching over 9 bases. CDR1 LNHNV and CDR2 YYDKDF come from the germline V gene (reference sequence). J was trimmed by 5 bases and V by 4 bases; bases with no gene match: 5. The CDR3 has 14 residues.

The rearrangement links TRBV9 to TRBJ2-3, with D perhaps matching TRBD1 (6 bases). Germline assignment: CDR1 SGDLS and CDR2 YYNGEE. The V end lost 1 base, the J end lost 5 bases, and 14 bases lay between the germline ends. This CDR3 is 15 amino acids long. The CDR3 loop reads CASSVRGRGEDTQYF. DNA for the CDR3: TGTGCCAGCAGCGTAAGAGGCAGGGGAGAAGATACGCAGTATTTT.

The V call is TRBV12-3 or TRBV12-4, the J call TRBJ1-4, with TRBD1 matching 8 bases. Trimming at V came to 7 bases and at J to 3 bases, leaving 10 bases not matched to a gene. CDR3 length: 16 amino acids. The CDR3 reads CASTPTKDRANEKLFF. For the CDR3, the DNA is TGTGCCAGCACCCCCACCAAGGACAGGGCTAATGAAAAACTGTTTTTT.

The genes are TRBV5-8 and TRBJ1-5, with no clear D. The germline V gene has CDR1 SGHTS and CDR2 YDEGEE. CDR3 length: 15 amino acids. Trimming left V 0 bases short and J 0 bases short, with 7 bases between. The CDR3 DNA is TGTGCCAGCAGCTTGGGGCAGCTTAGCAATCAGCCCCAGCATTTT. It encodes CASSLGQLSNQPQHF.

The J gene is TRBJ1-6, the V gene TRBV27, with TRBD1 identical over 10 bases. The V and J ends lost 7 bases and 4 bases, in that order; junction bases with no gene match: 19. Germline CDR1 reads MNHEY; CDR2 reads SMNVEV (reference sequence). The CDR3 is made up of 20 amino acids. In DNA form, the CDR3 reads TGTGCCAGCACTCGCTCCCGACAGGGGGCTCTTAGTCCGTATAATTCACCCCTCCACTTT. This translates into CASTRSRQGALSPYNSPLHF.

This chain connects TRBV21-1 to TRBJ2-3; no check of the table's D call, TRBD2, against the DNA was made. TRBV21-1 is a known pseudogene. The CDR3 has 18 residues. The CDR3 sequence is CASSPTGLAEGGTDTQYF. For the CDR3, the DNA is TGTGCCAGCAGCCCCACGGGTCTAGCGGAGGGGGGCACAGATACGCAGTATTTT.

This clonotype came up a few times. V gene TRBV25-1 combines with J gene TRBJ2-7; D perhaps matches TRBD1 (5 bases). Trimming cost V 1 base and J 5 bases, with 12 bases left between them. The CDR3 extends over 14 amino acids. Germline assignment: CDR1 MGHDK and CDR2 SYGVNS. The CDR3 DNA is TGTGCCAGCAGTGAATGGAAGGGGATAGACGAGCAGTACTTC. Amino acid sequence: CASSEWKGIDEQYF.

In its sample, this clonotype was seen a few times. This rearrangement joins TRBV20-1 to TRBJ1-1, with 7 nucleotides matching TRBD1. J was trimmed by 0 bases and V by 6 bases; bases with no gene match: 7. The CDR3 spans 14 residues. Germline V lookup: CDR1 DFQATT, CDR2 SNEGSKA (reference sequence). CDR3 sequence (DNA): TGCAGTGCCGCGGGACAGCTTATGAACACTGAAGCTTTCTTT. It specifies CSAAGQLMNTEAFF.

Only a few counts were recorded for this clonotype. The V gene is TRBV9, the J gene TRBJ1-4; D is ambiguous. Trimming cost V 3 bases and J 4 bases, with 7 bases left between them. The CDR3 sequence is 13 residues long. Germline-derived CDR1 and CDR2 are SGDLS and YYNGEE. The CDR3 DNA reads as TGTGCCAGCAGCGCCGGACTTAATGAAAAACTGTTTTTT. Translated: CASSAGLNEKLFF.

The CDR3 spells CSVERLGVEYNEQFF. The DNA for the CDR3 is TGCAGCGTTGAACGGTTGGGAGTGGAGTACAATGAGCAGTTCTTC. V is TRBV29-1 and J is TRBJ2-1, with D possibly matching TRBD2 (5 bases). V lost 2 bases, J lost 4 bases, and 15 bases lay in between. Per germline, CDR1 SQVTM and CDR2 ANQGSEA. The CDR3 has 15 residues.

This clonotype was found many times. This chain joins TRBV20-1 and TRBJ1-5; 7 bases line up with TRBD1. J lost 9 bases, V lost 4 bases, and 6 bases had no gene match. Germline CDR1 is DFQATT and CDR2 is SNEGSKA (reference sequence). The CDR3 consists of 12 residues. CDR3 in DNA: TGCAGTGCTAACAGGGGCCCTAGGCCCCAGCATTTT. It codes for CSANRGPRPQHF.

This clonotype appeared a few times. The chain recombines TRBV5-1 with TRBJ2-2, with TRBD1 identical over 7 bases. Germline-derived CDR1 and CDR2 are SGHRS and YFSETQ. V lost 1 base, J lost 5 bases, and 8 bases stayed unmatched. The CDR3 spans 16 residues. This CDR3 reads CASSLRTTGLTGELFF. The DNA of the CDR3 is TGCGCCAGCAGCTTGAGGACGACAGGGCTGACCGGGGAGCTGTTTTTT.

The V call is TRBV28, the J call TRBJ2-7, with 8 bases identical to TRBD1. Germline-derived CDR1 and CDR2 are MDHEN and SYDVKM. Losses at the gene ends were 5 bases for V and 1 base for J; bases not matched to a gene: 10. The CDR3 sequence is 16 residues long. CDR3 in DNA: TGTGCCAGCAGTCCCCCCCTCAGACAGGGGTCCTACGAGCAGTACTTC. Its translation is CASSPPLRQGSYEQYF.

The chain carries TRBV10-3 and TRBJ2-1; the D gene is possibly TRBD2 (6 bases). V lost 5 bases to trimming and J lost 2 bases, with 25 bases between them. This CDR3 region has 19 residues. Germline V gives CDR1 ENHRY, CDR2 SYGVKD. This CDR3 is CAISSSHLKLAVTYNEQFF. CDR3 in DNA: TGTGCCATCAGTTCCTCTCATCTTAAACTAGCAGTGACCTACAATGAGCAGTTCTTC.

There are a few counts of this clonotype. V is TRBV12-3 or TRBV12-4 and J is TRBJ2-2, with 7 bases lining up with TRBD2. The CDR3 has 15 amino acids. Trimming cost V 7 bases and J 5 bases; bases outside gene matches: 10. The chain's CDR3 is CASTLGEGRTGELFF. In DNA form, the CDR3 reads TGTGCCAGCACCCTCGGGGAGGGACGAACCGGGGAGCTGTTTTTT.

In its sample, this clonotype was seen many times. The rearrangement links TRBV7-9 to TRBJ2-1, with D hard to call. The CDR3 totals 14 residues. Trimming took off 3 bases at V and 2 bases at J, with 8 bases between the two ends. Germline V gene data show CDR1 as SEHNR and CDR2 as FQNEAQ (reference sequence). CDR3 region: CASSLKWTYNEQFF. The CDR3 DNA follows: TGTGCCAGCAGCTTGAAGTGGACCTACAATGAGCAGTTCTTC.

This chain joins TRBV15 and TRBJ1-5, with D hard to call. The germline CDR1 and CDR2 sequences are LNHNV and YYDKDF (reference sequence). The CDR3 totals 18 residues. V was shortened by 1 base and J by 2 bases, with 18 bases between the two germline ends. The CDR3 here is CATSRVWAGGRGNQPQHF. The CDR3 bases are TGTGCCACCAGCAGAGTCTGGGCCGGAGGGCGAGGCAATCAGCCCCAGCATTTT. The full variable domain, its missing parts supplied by reference TRBV15 and TRBJ1-5, is DAMVIQNPRYQVTQFGKPVTLSCSQTLNHNVMYWYQQKSSQAPKLLFHYYDKDFNNEADTPDNFQSRRPNTSFCFLDIRSPGLGDTAMYLCATSRVWAGGRGNQPQHFGDGTRLSIL.

CDR3: CASSFTGGLGNTEAFF. CDR3 DNA sequence: TGCGCCAGCAGCTTTACAGGGGGCCTGGGGAACACTGAAGCTTTCTTT. This sequence joins TRBV5-1 and TRBJ1-1, with 9 bases lining up with TRBD1. There are 16 residues in the CDR3. V dropped 2 bases and J dropped 1; count of bases not matched to a gene: 6. The V gene's germline CDR1 is SGHRS and CDR2 YFSETQ.

The table lists this clonotype with many counts. V usage is TRBV3-1 and J usage is TRBJ2-1, with D hard to call. V was trimmed by 4 bases and J by 0 bases, leaving 7 bases between them. The CDR3 length is 14 residues. In germline, CDR1 is LGHDT, CDR2 YNNKEL (reference sequence). The CDR3 here is CASSLTSSYNEQFF. The CDR3 region has the DNA TGTGCCAGCAGCCTCACGAGCTCCTACAATGAGCAGTTCTTC.

This clonotype was counted a few times. The chain has TRBV7-2 and TRBJ2-3; D is perhaps TRBD1 (8 bases). Trimming shortened V by 5 bases and J by 0 bases, and 15 bases separated the two germline ends. Germline CDR1 is SGHTA and CDR2 is FQGNSA. The CDR3 runs to 16 residues. CDR3 coding DNA: TGTGCCAGCAGCATTACAGGGGGGGCTAGCACAGATACGCAGTATTTT. It encodes CASSITGGASTDTQYF.

This clonotype was observed a handful of times. This chain uses TRBV11-2 with TRBJ1-2, with 9 bases identical to TRBD1. Losses at the gene ends were 1 base for V and 5 bases for J; bases not matched to a gene: 8. There are 16 residues in the CDR3. Germline CDR1 is SGHAT and CDR2 is FQNNGV. CDR3 residues: CASSLVGQGWSYGYTF. CDR3 in DNA: TGTGCCAGCAGCTTAGTGGGACAGGGTTGGAGTTATGGCTACACCTTC.

The rearrangement uses TRBV19 and TRBJ2-1; 9 bases align to TRBD1. V gave up 3 bases and J gave up 7 bases; unmatched junction bases: 7. CDR1 and CDR2 (germline): LNHDA, SQIVND (reference sequence). This CDR3 region has 15 residues. The CDR3 protein is CASSIRQGDRNEQFF. The CDR3 DNA is TGTGCCAGTAGTATCAGACAGGGGGATCGTAATGAGCAGTTCTTC.

V usage is TRBV15 and J usage is TRBJ2-5; either TRBD1 or TRBD2 may fit D (5 bases each). Trimming left V 0 bases short and J 5 bases short, with 13 bases between. The V gene's germline CDR1 is LNHNV and CDR2 YYDKDF (reference sequence). This CDR3 region has 15 residues. The DNA for the CDR3 is TGTGCCACCAGCAGAGATCGGGGCCACGGCGAGACCCAGTACTTC. Protein: CATSRDRGHGETQYF.